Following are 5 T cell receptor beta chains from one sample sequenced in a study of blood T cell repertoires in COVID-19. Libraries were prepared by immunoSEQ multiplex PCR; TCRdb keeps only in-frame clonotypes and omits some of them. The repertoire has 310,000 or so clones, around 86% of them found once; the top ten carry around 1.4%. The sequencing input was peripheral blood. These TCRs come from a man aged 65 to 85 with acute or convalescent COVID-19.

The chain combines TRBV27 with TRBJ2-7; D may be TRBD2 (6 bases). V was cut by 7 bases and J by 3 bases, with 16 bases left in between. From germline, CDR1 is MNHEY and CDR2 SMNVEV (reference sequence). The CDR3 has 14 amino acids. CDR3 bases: TGTGCCAGCAACCCGTGGAGGGCCGACTACGAGCAGTACTTC. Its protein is CASNPWRADYEQYF.

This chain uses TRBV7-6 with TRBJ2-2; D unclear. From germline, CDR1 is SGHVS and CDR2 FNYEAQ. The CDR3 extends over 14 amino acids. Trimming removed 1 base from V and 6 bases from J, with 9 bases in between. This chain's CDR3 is CASSLEKEPGELFF. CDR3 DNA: TGTGCCAGCAGCTTAGAGAAGGAGCCCGGGGAGCTGTTTTTT.

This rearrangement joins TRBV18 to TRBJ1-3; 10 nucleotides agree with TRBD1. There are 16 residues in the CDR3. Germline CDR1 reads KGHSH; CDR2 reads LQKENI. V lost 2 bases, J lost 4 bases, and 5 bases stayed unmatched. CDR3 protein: CASSPSRDRGGNTIYF. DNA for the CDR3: TGTGCCAGCTCACCATCCCGGGACAGGGGAGGAAACACCATATATTTT.

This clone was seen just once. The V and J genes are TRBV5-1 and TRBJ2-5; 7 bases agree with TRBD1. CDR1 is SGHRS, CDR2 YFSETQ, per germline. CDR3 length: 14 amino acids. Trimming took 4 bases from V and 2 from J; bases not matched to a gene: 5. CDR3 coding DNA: TGCGCCAGCAGCCAGGCCAGGGGGCAAGAGACCCAGTACTTC. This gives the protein CASSQARGQETQYF.

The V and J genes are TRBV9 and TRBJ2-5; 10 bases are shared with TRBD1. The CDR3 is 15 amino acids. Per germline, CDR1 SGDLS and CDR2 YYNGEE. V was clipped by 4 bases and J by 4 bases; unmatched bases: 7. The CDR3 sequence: CASSTRGQGGETQYF. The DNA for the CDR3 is TGTGCCAGCAGCACGAGAGGACAGGGGGGAGAGACCCAGTACTTC.